The T cell receptor (beta chain) under discussion was sequenced for a study of radiation and T cells in renal cell carcinoma. Documented time point: blood 4 weeks post-SBRT, at nephrectomy. The treatment denotes: 15 Gy SBRT to primary tumor, nephrectomy 4 weeks later. CDR3 length: 11 residues. The V gene's germline CDR1 is DFQATT and CDR2 SNEGSKA (reference sequence). V was cut by 5 bases and J by 6 bases, with 10 bases left in between. Measured with immunoSEQ multiplex PCR; TCRdb has only the in-frame clones, and not every one. The sample comprises over 90,000 clones, approximately 82% of which are singletons, and about 7.2% rests with the top ten.

The chain joins TRBV20-1 to TRBJ1-2, with a tentative D call TRBD1 (6 bases). Source: blood, taken from a patient whose treatment included radiotherapy and nephrectomy. This clonotype originated in a man in his sixties with renal cell carcinoma. CDR3 loop: CSAGRGNGYTF. In DNA form, the CDR3 reads TGCAGTGCTGGCAGGGGCAATGGCTACACCTTC.